These 9 T cell receptor beta chains share one sample of origin, sequenced in a study of cytomegalovirus exposure and HLA in healthy donors. Amplification used 60 Vbeta primers and 13 Jbeta primers. Sequencing was performed with immunoSEQ multiplex PCR; in TCRdb, only in-frame clones are kept and a portion is missing. The sample has about 160,000 clones; roughly 85% are singletons. Sequencing was carried out using PBMCs. The source is a man aged 40-50 years in good health and CMV-seronegative.

In its sample, this clone was seen a few times. This chain links TRBV6-6 with TRBJ2-7; 7 bases are shared with TRBD2. Looked up from germline, CDR1 is MNHNY and CDR2 is SVGAGI (reference sequence). The trim removed 5 bases at V and 3 bases at J, leaving 13 bases unmatched. The CDR3 has 16 amino acids. The CDR3 nucleotides are TGTGCCAGCAGTACAGGCACGAGGCTAGCGGACTACGAGCAGTACTTC. The encoded protein is CASSTGTRLADYEQYF.

The chain is built from TRBV19 and TRBJ2-7, with a weak D call TRBD2 (5 bases). V was trimmed by 1 base and J by 6 bases, leaving 16 bases between them. This CDR3 contains 15 residues. Germline CDR1 LNHDA, CDR2 SQIVND (reference sequence). The CDR3: CASSIAPNSGSEQYF. For the CDR3, the DNA is TGTGCCAGTAGTATAGCGCCGAATTCGGGGAGCGAGCAGTACTTC. The whole variable domain, remainder taken from reference TRBV19 and TRBJ2-7, is DGGITQSPKYLFRKEGQNVTLSCEQNLNHDAMYWYRQDPGQGLRLIYYSQIVNDFQKGDIAEGYSVSREKKESFPLTVTSAQKNPTAFYLCASSIAPNSGSEQYFGPGTRLTVT.

The chain is built from TRBV27 and TRBJ2-1; 11 positions agree with TRBD2. Per germline, CDR1 MNHEY and CDR2 SMNVEV (reference sequence). V was clipped by 5 bases and J by 13 bases; unmatched bases: 13. This CDR3 is 15 amino acids long. CDR3: CASSASGLAGSRQFF. DNA for the CDR3: TGTGCCAGCAGTGCCTCCGGACTAGCGGGCAGCCGACAGTTCTTC.

The V call is TRBV28, the J call TRBJ1-1; D gene ambiguous. CDR1 is MDHEN and CDR2 is SYDVKM in the germline V gene. This CDR3 comprises 16 residues. V was pared by 3 bases and J by 1 base, with 15 bases between. The CDR3 coding sequence is TGTGCCAGCAGTTTGGCGACCGGGGTTCAGAACACTGAAGCTTTCTTT. It yields the protein CASSLATGVQNTEAFF.

J is TRBJ1-2 and V is TRBV15; 8 nucleotides agree with TRBD1. This CDR3 contains 13 residues. Trimming took 5 bases from V and 5 from J; bases not matched to a gene: 4. Germline lookup yields CDR1 LNHNV and CDR2 YYDKDF (reference sequence). The DNA of the CDR3 is TGTGCCACCAGCGAAGACAGGGGATATGGCTACACCTTC. It encodes CATSEDRGYGYTF.

The chain carries TRBV5-1 and TRBJ1-1; D is undetermined. V lost 0 bases and J lost 1, with 7 bases in between. Germline V lookup: CDR1 SGHRS, CDR2 YFSETQ. The length of the CDR3 is 14 residues. The DNA of the CDR3 is TGCGCCAGCAGCTTGGGTCCGGGGAACACTGAAGCTTTCTTT. Protein: CASSLGPGNTEAFF.

This chain connects TRBV4-1 to TRBJ2-7; 7 bases agree with TRBD1. V gave up 1 base and J gave up 2 bases; unmatched junction bases: 5. The CDR3 loop spans 15 amino acids. CDR1 and CDR2 (germline): MGHRA, YSYEKL. The DNA of the CDR3 is TGCGCCAGCAGCCAAGTGGGACAGAGAACCTACGAGCAGTACTTC. It specifies CASSQVGQRTYEQYF.

The chain couples TRBV28 to TRBJ1-6; possible D gene TRBD1, 6 bases. The CDR3 spans 16 residues. V was cut by 6 bases and J by 7 bases, with 19 bases left in between. Germline values: CDR1 MDHEN, CDR2 SYDVKM. DNA of the CDR3: TGTGCCAGCAGCGGTTTTAGGGGGTTCATCAATTCACCCCTCCACTTT. Translating gives CASSGFRGFINSPLHF.

Points on this clone: Germline and junction disagree at one end, which may indicate a read error. The chain combines TRBV7-9 with TRBJ2-2, with unresolved D. From germline, CDR1 is SEHNR and CDR2 FQNEAQ (reference sequence). This CDR3 is built from 16 residues. CDR3 nucleotides: TGTTCCAGCAGCACGCTTAGCCTCGCGAACACCGGGGAGCTGTTTTTT. It specifies CSSSTLSLANTGELFF. The full variable domain, rest sourced from reference TRBV7-9 and TRBJ2-2, is DTGVSQNPRHKITKRGQNVTFRCDPISEHNRLYWYRQTLGQGPEFLTYFQNEAQLEKSRLLSDRFSAERPKGSFSTLEIQRTEQGDSAMYLCSSSTLSLANTGELFFGEGSRLTVL.